A selection of T cell receptor beta chains follows, all from one sample in a study of T cells in Graves' hyperthyroidism and ophthalmopathy. Each CDR3 protein is one row after TCRdb ran MiXCR on the multiplex PCR reads. The sample has roughly 93,000 distinct CDR3 sequences, around 50% seen once. The sequenced sample was blood. The receptors shown here come from a woman in her 40s with Graves' hyperthyroidism. Each CDR3 is given with its conserved first and last residue. The D gene is left open where the match is weak. A clone size is listed for some rows: how often the clone was seen (once, few, many), or a class if it is expanded.

J | V | length | size | D | CDR3 | DNA
TRBJ2-2 | TRBV19 | 19 | NA | TRBD2 | CVSSPREASGRIYTGELFF | TGTGTCAGTAGTCCCCGCGAGGCTAGCGGGAGGATATACACCGGGGAGCTGTTTTTT
TRBJ2-2 | TRBV6-1 | 17 | many | NA | CASSKEGSGTNTGELFF | TGTGCCAGCAGCAAGGAGGGCTCAGGGACGAACACCGGGGAGCTGTTTTTT
TRBJ2-5 | TRBV15 | 14 | NA | TRBD2 | CATSPRLAARTQYF | TGTGCCACCAGCCCTCGGCTAGCGGCAAGGACCCAGTACTTC
TRBJ1-6 | TRBV7-2 | 15 | NA | NA | CASSSRDGLNSPLRF | TGTGCCAGCAGCTCGAGAGACGGACTAAATTCACCCCTCCGCTTT
TRBJ2-6 | TRBV7-2 | 16 | many | NA | CASSAFGAAGANVLTF | TGTGCCAGCAGCGCTTTTGGGGCGGCTGGGGCCAACGTCCTGACTTTC
TRBJ2-5 | TRBV20-1 | 14 | NA | NA | CSARTGYSNQPQYF | TGCAGTGCTAGGACAGGCTATAGCAATCAGCCCCAGTACTTC
TRBJ2-5 | TRBV4-2 | 17 | many | NA | CASSQGAGASAQETQYF | TGTGCCAGCAGCCAAGGGGCGGGCGCCTCAGCACAAGAGACCCAGTACTTC
TRBJ1-2 | TRBV2 | 16 | NA | TRBD1 | CASSGQLGTGGYGYTF | TGTGCCAGCAGTGGGCAACTTGGGACAGGGGGCTATGGCTACACCTTC
TRBJ2-3 | TRBV2 | 15 | NA | TRBD2 | CASSAHRLAGDPQYF | TGTGCCAGCAGTGCTCACCGACTAGCGGGAGATCCGCAGTATTTT
TRBJ2-5 | TRBV7-2 | 14 | NA | NA | CASSPTGNKETQYF | TGTGCCAGCAGCCCGACAGGCAACAAAGAGACCCAGTACTTC
TRBJ2-7 | TRBV4-1 | 15 | many | TRBD1 | CASSQEWTGSYEQYF | TGCGCCAGCAGCCAAGAGTGGACAGGCTCCTACGAGCAGTACTTC
TRBJ2-3 | TRBV7-3 | 16 | NA | NA | CASSLTGGGNADTQYF | TGTGCCAGCAGCTTAACGGGTGGGGGGAACGCAGATACGCAGTATTTT
TRBJ2-7 | TRBV20-1 | 15 | NA | NA | CSASRSYGTSYEQYF | TGCAGTGCTAGCCGCAGCTATGGGACCTCCTACGAGCAGTACTTC
TRBJ1-5 | TRBV20-1 | 18 | many | NA | CSAEDLTTLSAGNQPQHF | TGCAGTGCTGAGGACCTAACCACCTTATCCGCAGGCAATCAGCCCCAGCATTTT
TRBJ2-7 | TRBV4-1 | 15 | NA | TRBD2 | CASSSTSGNSYEQYF | TGTGCCAGCAGTTCTACTAGCGGGAACTCCTACGAGCAGTACTTC
TRBJ2-7 | TRBV6-5 | 15 | NA | NA | CAASSSAQGFYEQYF | TGTGCCGCTAGTTCTAGCGCCCAGGGTTTTTACGAGCAGTACTTC
TRBJ1-1 | TRBV2 | 14 | NA | NA | CASSESLGRTEAFF | TGTGCCAGCAGTGAGTCGTTGGGGCGCACTGAAGCTTTCTTT
TRBJ1-2 | TRBV7-2 | 15 | many | TRBD1 | CASSLGTVYNYGYTF | TGTGCCAGCAGCTTGGGGACAGTTTATAACTATGGCTACACCTTC
TRBJ2-5 | TRBV12-3/TRBV12-4 | 20 | NA | NA | CASSLAGTGELFFGSGTQYF | NA
TRBJ1-2 | TRBV20-1 | 11 | NA | NA | CSALRRGTYTF | TGCAGTGCTCTCCGGCGGGGAACCTACACCTTC
TRBJ1-2 | TRBV5-1 | 19 | NA | NA | CASSLSAGGAGGSEDGYTF | TGCGCCAGCAGCTTATCGGCGGGCGGCGCGGGTGGTTCTGAAGATGGCTACACCTTC
TRBJ2-5 | TRBV2 | 17 | NA | TRBD1 | CASRNRGLGGAKKTQYF | TGTGCCAGCAGAAACAGGGGGCTGGGGGGAGCCAAGAAGACCCAGTACTTC
TRBJ1-2 | TRBV7-9 | 14 | many | NA | CASSLGEKSYGYTF | TGTGCCAGCAGCTTAGGCGAAAAGAGCTATGGCTACACCTTC
TRBJ1-4 | TRBV29-1 | 12 | NA | TRBD1 | CSAGTADEKLFF | TGCAGCGCCGGGACAGCGGACGAAAAACTGTTTTTT
TRBJ2-2 | TRBV29-1 | 14 | NA | TRBD1 | CSAPGTDNTGELFF | TGCAGCGCACCCGGGACAGACAACACCGGGGAGCTGTTTTTT
TRBJ1-2 | TRBV25-1 | 13 | NA | NA | CASQEGSHRSYTF | TGTGCCAGCCAAGAGGGTAGCCACCGGAGCTACACCTTC
TRBJ2-2 | TRBV2 | 17 | NA | TRBD1 | CASSERGQGIGSGELFF | TGTGCCAGCAGTGAGCGGGGACAGGGAATCGGGTCCGGGGAGCTGTTTTTT
TRBJ1-1 | TRBV15 | 10 | NA | NA | CATSNRVAFF | TGTGCCACCAGCAACAGGGTGGCTTTCTTT